This T cell receptor (beta chain) was identified during a study of cytomegalovirus exposure and HLA in healthy donors. The study's findings and limits: Later analysis identified several of the most significant clusters that appeared linked to common viral pathogens. Specificity for CMV antigens was confirmed in vitro for three of the CMV-associated chains. The authors later found most CMV-associated TCR beta chains appeared HLA-restricted.

The PCR had 60 Vbeta and 13 Jbeta primers. The data were produced by immunoSEQ multiplex PCR, yet TCRdb's version contains in-frame clones alone and is incomplete. The table has some 210,000 clones, approximately 78% seen once. This clone was seen a single time. As yet, its antigen is unknown. The germline CDR1 and CDR2 sequences are MNHEY and SVGAGI. This CDR3 is 12 amino acids long. V was trimmed by 4 bases and J by 3 bases, leaving 4 bases between them. The donors gave bone marrow, and they were healthy. This chain joins TRBV6-5 and TRBJ1-5; D remains unclear. What was sequenced was PBMCs. The TCR comes from a male donor in good health and CMV-seronegative. The DNA of the CDR3 is TGTGCCAGCAGTTCCCACAATCAGCCCCAGCATTTT. Amino acids: CASSSHNQPQHF.